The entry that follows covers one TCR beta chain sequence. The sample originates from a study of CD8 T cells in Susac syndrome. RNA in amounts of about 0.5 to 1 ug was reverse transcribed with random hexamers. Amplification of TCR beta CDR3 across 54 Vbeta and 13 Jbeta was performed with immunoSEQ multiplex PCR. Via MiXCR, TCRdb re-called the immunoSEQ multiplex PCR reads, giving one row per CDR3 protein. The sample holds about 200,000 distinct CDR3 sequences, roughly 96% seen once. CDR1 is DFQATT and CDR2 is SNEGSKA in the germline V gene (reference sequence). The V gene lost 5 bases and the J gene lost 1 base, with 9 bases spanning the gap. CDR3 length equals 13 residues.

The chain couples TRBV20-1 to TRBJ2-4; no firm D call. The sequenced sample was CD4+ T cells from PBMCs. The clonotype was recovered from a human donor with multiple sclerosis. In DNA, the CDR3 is TGCAGTGCTTATCCGGCCGCCAAAAACATTCAGTACTTC. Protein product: CSAYPAAKNIQYF.